The rows below give T cell receptor beta chains drawn from one sample of a study of blood T cells in healthy people across ages. TCRdb fed the 5' RACE reads into MiXCR, producing one record per CDR3 protein. The sample holds hundreds of thousands of distinct CDR3 sequences; about 53% are singletons and the top ten take roughly 34%. The sample taken for sequencing was blood. All receptors derive from a man between 60 and 75 years old in good health. Each CDR3 is given with its conserved first and last residue. A D gene is named only where the DNA matches it firmly. Not every row has a clone size; where given, it reads once, few, many or a size class.

V: TRBV5-5; size: NA; D: NA; J: TRBJ1-2; DNA: TGTGCCAGCAGCTTGGACGGATTAATGGGCTACACCTTC; CDR3: CASSLDGLMGYTF
V: TRBV3-1; size: NA; D: NA; J: TRBJ1-3; DNA: TGTGCCAGCAGCCCGGGACGTCCACGGAACTCTGGAAACACCATATATTTT; CDR3: CASSPGRPRNSGNTIYF
V: TRBV18; size: many; D: NA; J: TRBJ2-3; DNA: TGTGCCAGCTCACCATCCGGGGATACGCAGTATTTT; CDR3: CASSPSGDTQYF
V: TRBV4-2; size: NA; D: NA; J: TRBJ2-2; DNA: TGTGCCAGCAGCCAAGCCAAGGCCGGGGAGCTGTTTTTT; CDR3: CASSQAKAGELFF
V: TRBV3-1; size: NA; D: TRBD2; J: TRBJ2-3; DNA: TGTGCCAGCAGGTCTAGCGGGGGCAAATCAGATACGCAGTATTTT; CDR3: CASRSSGGKSDTQYF
V: TRBV10-3; size: NA; D: TRBD1; J: TRBJ2-1; DNA: TGTGCCATCAGTGAGTCGGGAACAGGGGGCGCAAAGAATGAGCAGTTCTTC; CDR3: CAISESGTGGAKNEQFF
V: TRBV20-1; size: NA; D: TRBD2; J: TRBJ2-5; DNA: TGCAGTGCTAGGCAAGGCGGGGGGGCTTTAATGGGAGAGACCCAGTACTTC; CDR3: CSARQGGGALMGETQYF
V: TRBV20-1; size: NA; D: TRBD2; J: TRBJ2-1; DNA: TGCAGTGCCTATCCTAGCGGGGGGGTAAATGAGCAGTTCTTC; CDR3: CSAYPSGGVNEQFF
V: TRBV20-1; size: NA; D: TRBD1; J: TRBJ1-2; DNA: TGCAGTGCTAGAGATTGGCAGGGGGGGACCTATGGCTACACCTTC; CDR3: CSARDWQGGTYGYTF
V: TRBV7-7; size: NA; D: NA; J: TRBJ2-5; DNA: TGTGCCAGCAGCCAAGATTCAGGGGCCGGATCGGAGACCCAGTACTTC; CDR3: CASSQDSGAGSETQYF
V: TRBV14; size: NA; D: NA; J: TRBJ1-6; DNA: TGTGCCAGCAGCCAACTTGTCGGCCTAAATTCACCCCTCCACTTT; CDR3: CASSQLVGLNSPLHF
V: TRBV6-2/TRBV6-3; size: NA; D: TRBD2; J: TRBJ2-7; DNA: TGTGCCAGCAGTTACGTCGGGACTAACCAAGAGATCCAGTACTTC; CDR3: CASSYVGTNQEIQYF
V: TRBV6-1; size: NA; D: NA; J: TRBJ2-5; DNA: TGTGCCAGCAGCCGCGCTGTGAAGGGGGGACAAGAGACCCAGTACTTC; CDR3: CASSRAVKGGQETQYF
V: TRBV7-2; size: NA; D: NA; J: TRBJ2-7; DNA: TGTGCCAGCAGCTTAGCGGGCAGGTCCGGCGAGCAGTACTTC; CDR3: CASSLAGRSGEQYF
V: TRBV5-1; size: NA; D: TRBD1; J: TRBJ2-5; DNA: TGCGCCAGCAGCCCGTGGGGACAGCTAGCCCAAGAGACCCAGTACTTC; CDR3: CASSPWGQLAQETQYF
V: TRBV4-2; size: NA; D: NA; J: TRBJ2-5; DNA: TGTGCCAGCAGCCGGCAGGAGCTCCAAGAGACCCAGTACTTC; CDR3: CASSRQELQETQYF